This T cell receptor beta chain is drawn from a study of tumor and adjacent non-tumor tissue in lung cancer. General study findings and limits: Top 100 clones took a larger repertoire share in normal lung.

This sample's RNA came from whole unsorted tissue. TCRbeta libraries were built with three rounds of nested PCR, modified from ARM-PCR. TCRdb re-analysed the multiplex PCR reads in MiXCR, keeping a single row per CDR3 protein. The data contain about 85,000 distinct CDR3 sequences, about 66% of them singletons. This clonotype was counted ten times or more. Its antigen is currently unknown. The sequenced sample was lung tumor tissue. This TCR derives from a man between 65 and 80 years old with non-small cell lung cancer.

The CDR3 loop reads CASSFDTDTQYF. CDR3 nucleotide sequence: TGCGCCAGCAGCTTCGACACAGATACGCAGTATTTT. The chain recombines TRBV5-1 with TRBJ2-3; D is unresolved. V lost 2 bases, J lost 2 bases, and 3 bases lay in between. This CDR3 spans 12 amino acids. Germline assignment: CDR1 SGHRS and CDR2 YFSETQ.